This entry lists 11 T cell receptor beta chains sequenced from one sample in a study of blood T cell repertoires in COVID-19. Repertoires were generated with immunoSEQ multiplex PCR, while TCRdb's copy carries only in-frame clones and drops some. The table shows about 98,000 clones, with about 90% occurring only once. Sequenced: peripheral blood. These receptors were collected from a man in his 70s with acute or convalescent COVID-19.

The genes are TRBV4-1 and TRBJ1-5; D perhaps matches TRBD1 (6 bases). Germline-derived CDR1 and CDR2 are MGHRA and YSYEKL. Trimming took 4 bases from V and 2 from J, leaving 12 bases between them. The CDR3 length is 15 residues. The CDR3 is CASSLYSGGNQPQHF. The CDR3 DNA reads as TGCGCCAGCAGCCTATATTCAGGGGGCAATCAGCCCCAGCATTTT.

The J gene is TRBJ1-4, the V gene TRBV5-4; D not resolved. V lost 0 bases and J 8 bases, leaving 11 bases between the germline ends. The germline gives CDR1 SGHNT, CDR2 YYREEE (reference sequence). The CDR3 contains 14 residues. The CDR3 loop reads CASSLGTGGEKLFF. The CDR3 DNA reads TGTGCCAGCAGCTTGGGCACGGGAGGGGAAAAACTGTTTTTT.

The V gene is TRBV7-9, the J gene TRBJ2-1; the D gene is possibly TRBD2 (6 bases). Per the germline V gene, CDR1 is SEHNR and CDR2 is FQNEAQ (reference sequence). V lost 1 base and J 2 bases, leaving 15 bases between the germline ends. There are 17 residues in the CDR3. DNA of the CDR3: TGTGCCAGCAGCTTAGTTAGCGGTACTATCCCCTACAATGAGCAGTTCTTC. It is translated as CASSLVSGTIPYNEQFF.

The V gene is TRBV5-4, the J gene TRBJ2-5; 12 nucleotides line up with TRBD2. This CDR3 region has 16 residues. Germline-derived CDR1 and CDR2 are SGHNT and YYREEE (reference sequence). The junction had 12 bases not matched to a gene; V was cut back by 7 bases and J by 5 bases. The CDR3 DNA reads TGTGCCAGCTCGGGGGAACTAGCGGGGGGCCCGGAGACCCAGTACTTC. It translates to CASSGELAGGPETQYF.

This chain links TRBV19 with TRBJ1-5, with 7 bases aligning to TRBD1. There are 14 residues in the CDR3. The V and J ends lost 8 bases and 7 bases, in that order; junction bases with no gene match: 11. Germline V lookup: CDR1 LNHDA, CDR2 SQIVND (reference sequence). The DNA of the CDR3 is TGTGCCAGTTTGGACAGGAGTTTTTACCAGCCCCAGCATTTT. This encodes CASLDRSFYQPQHF.

J is TRBJ1-2 and V is TRBV7-2; 7 bases line up with TRBD1. Germline CDR1 reads SGHTA; CDR2 reads FQGNSA. Trimming took 1 base from V and 5 from J; bases not matched to a gene: 7. The CDR3 totals 15 residues. The CDR3 sequence is CASSLDSGQTYGYTF. DNA of the CDR3: TGTGCCAGCAGCTTAGATTCGGGACAGACTTATGGCTACACCTTC.

The rearrangement joins TRBV5-5 to TRBJ1-2, with TRBD1 identical over 9 bases. With 3 bases clipped from V and 4 bases from J, the junction kept 4 bases outside the gene matches. Germline V gene data show CDR1 as SGHKS and CDR2 as YYEKEE (reference sequence). This CDR3 spans 14 amino acids. CDR3 DNA sequence: TGTGCCAGCAGCTCTGGACAGGGGCTCTATGGCTACACCTTC. It yields the protein CASSSGQGLYGYTF.

This sequence joins TRBV3-1 (or the pseudogene TRBV3-2) and TRBJ2-7; perhaps TRBD1 as D (8 bases). With 1 base removed from V and 6 bases from J, the gap between germline ends came to 13 bases. From germline, CDR1 is LGHDT and CDR2 YNNKEL (reference sequence). CDR3 size: 14 residues. The CDR3 spells CASSQGYRGGEQYF. Written as DNA, the CDR3 is TGTGCCAGCAGCCAAGGATACAGGGGGGGCGAGCAGTACTTC.

The V and J genes are TRBV30 and TRBJ1-4; no clear D. The CDR3 sequence is 12 residues long. Germline values: CDR1 GTSNPN, CDR2 SVGIG (reference sequence). The V and J ends lost 4 bases and 8 bases respectively, with 11 bases between them. The CDR3 coding sequence is TGTGCCTGGAACGTACCGGGGGAAAAACTGTTTTTT. This gives the protein CAWNVPGEKLFF. Full variable domain (missing parts from reference TRBV30 and TRBJ1-4): SQTIHQWPATLVQPVGSPLSLECTVEGTSNPNLYWYRQAAGRGLQLLFYSVGIGQISSEVPQNLSASRPQDRQFILSSKKLLLSDSGFYLCAWNVPGEKLFFGSGTQLSVL.

V usage is TRBV9 and J usage is TRBJ2-3; 12 positions agree with TRBD1. CDR1 SGDLS and CDR2 YYNGEE come from the germline V gene. J was trimmed by 6 bases and V by 2 bases; bases with no gene match: 1. The CDR3 extends over 14 amino acids. The CDR3 is CASSVGQGADTQYF. DNA for the CDR3: TGTGCCAGCAGCGTGGGACAGGGGGCGGATACGCAGTATTTT.

V gene TRBV28 combines with J gene TRBJ2-7, with 8 nucleotides matching TRBD1. Germline lookup yields CDR1 MDHEN and CDR2 SYDVKM. The CDR3 has 13 residues. The V and J ends lost 6 bases and 7 bases, in that order; junction bases with no gene match: 8. The chain's CDR3 is CASSPDRVEEQYV. CDR3 bases: TGTGCCAGCAGCCCGGACAGGGTGGAAGAGCAGTACGTC.